Here is one T cell receptor beta chain with its context. The antigen is not known. This sample is drawn from a study of lymphopenia after photon versus proton radiotherapy. Profiling relied on immunoSEQ multiplex PCR, and the TCRdb table lists in-frame clones only, not all of them. The repertoire holds approximately 62,000 clones, with roughly 83% as singletons. Study observations and caveats: After the lymphocyte nadir, photon-treated repertoires showed oligoclonal expansion, especially of CD8+ Temra cells.

The source is a man between 60 and 75 years old with pancreatic cancer. The material sequenced was peripheral blood, taken from a patient treated with proton-based radiotherapy.

CDR3 region: CASRRTTSYEQYF. The DNA for the CDR3 is TGTGCCAGCAGAAGGACTACCTCCTACGAGCAGTACTTC. V and J are TRBV27 and TRBJ2-7, with D possibly matching TRBD2 (6 bases). The CDR3 extends over 13 amino acids. V lost 6 bases, J lost 0 bases, and 9 bases lay in between. The germline V gene encodes CDR1 MNHEY and CDR2 SMNVEV (reference sequence).